The sequence of this T cell receptor beta chain was determined in a study of long-term antiretroviral therapy in people with HIV. The CDR3 has 15 residues. Trimming cost V 1 base and J 4 bases; bases outside gene matches: 8. The germline V gene encodes CDR1 GTSNPN and CDR2 SVGIG (reference sequence). The study, taken as a whole, reports: ART adherence was not documented, and neither viral resistance nor therapy changes had any data.

Sequencing used immunoSEQ v3.0 at survey level. In sequencing, about 40,000-55,000 T-cell genomes per sample were targeted. Method: immunoSEQ multiplex PCR; TCRdb's copy keeps in-frame clones and lacks some. The sample lists tens of thousands of clones, about 96% occurring once. Concerning this clone: The antigen is undetermined.

The sequence came from a woman aged 50 to 65 with HIV. The chain links TRBV30 to TRBJ2-7; TRBD2 matches at 9 bases. Sample: unsorted PBMCs, taken 3.7 years after starting antiretroviral therapy. The CDR3 coding sequence is TGTGCCTGGAGTGCCCCCGCTAGCGGGGTTTACGAGCAGTACTTC. Residues: CAWSAPASGVYEQYF.